The following is a T cell receptor beta chain sequence with its context. Its antigen is still unknown. The trim removed 5 bases at V and 0 bases at J, leaving 6 bases unmatched. Germline loops: CDR1 SGHTA, CDR2 FQGNSA. This CDR3 spans 15 amino acids. The data stem from a study of cytomegalovirus exposure and HLA in healthy donors. Study-wide results and limits: After further analysis at a later stage, 16,951 TCR beta sequences were associated with HLA alleles at 0.05 false discovery rate. Accurate predictions that matched the HLA-A and HLA-B alleles of most subjects were reportedly made from TCR beta sequences. Testing in vitro showed three CMV-associated chains specific for CMV antigens. The records held CMV serostatus as the only immune exposure information.

With 60 Vbeta and 13 Jbeta primers, the PCR was carried out. Assay used: immunoSEQ multiplex PCR; TCRdb lists only in-frame clones, some missing. The table lists roughly 190,000 clones, 85% to 90% of them singletons. The chain is built from TRBV7-2 and TRBJ2-7; TRBD2 aligns across 8 bases. The sequence came from a man younger than 40 in good health and CMV-seronegative. The sequenced sample was PBMCs. The CDR3 bases are TGTGCCAGCAGCCAGCGGGGGCCAAGCTCCTACGAGCAGTACTTC. It translates to CASSQRGPSSYEQYF. The full variable domain, completed using reference TRBV7-2 and TRBJ2-7, is GAGVSQSPSNKVTEKGKDVELRCDPISGHTALYWYRQSLGQGLEFLIYFQGNSAPDKSGLPSDRFSAERTGGSVSTLTIQRTQQEDSAVYLCASSQRGPSSYEQYFGPGTRLTVT.